The sequence of this T cell receptor (beta chain) was determined in a study of blood T cells in healthy people across ages. Germline CDR1 and CDR2: SGHTA and FQGNSA. The CDR3 loop spans 17 amino acids. Together with a sample-barcoded 5' primer, a J-beta primer mix was included in a second PCR lasting 7 to 11 cycles. Each cDNA molecule carried a tag from a template-switch adaptor that contained 12 random nucleotides. TCRdb recomputed calls from the 5' RACE reads with MiXCR, one row per CDR3 protein. The sample carries nearly 800,000 distinct CDR3 sequences, just over 55% recorded once. The sequence derives from a man in his forties or fifties in good health. The sample was blood. The chain employs TRBV7-2 and TRBJ2-7; 14 bases agree with TRBD2. The J call may be wrong; the DNA end is better matched by TRBJ2-5. CDR3 nucleotides: TGTGCCAGCAGCCGAGGGGGACTAGCGGGAGTTGCGGAGACCCAGTACTTC. Translating it yields CASSRGGLAGVAETQYF.